This TCR beta chain is from a study of blood T cells in healthy people across ages. The CDR3 loop spans 14 amino acids. Trimming removed 8 bases from V and 3 bases from J, with 16 bases in between. Germline V gene sequence: CDR1 MNHNS, CDR2 SASEGT. A J-beta primer mix and a sample-barcoded 5' primer were used in a second PCR of roughly 6 to 11 cycles. Each CDR3 protein gets one entry after TCRdb re-called the 5' RACE reads with MiXCR. The sample comprises some 700,000 distinct CDR3 sequences, roughly 41% of which are singletons, and 20% to 25% rests with the top ten. This clonotype was counted only a few times.

This rearrangement joins TRBV6-1 to TRBJ1-2, with D possibly matching TRBD1 (5 bases). Sequenced material: blood. The receptor was isolated from an older woman in good health. The CDR3 nucleotides read TGTGCCAGCGTGCCAATGGGGGAAGACTATGGCTACACCTTC. Translated, it gives CASVPMGEDYGYTF.